What follows is one T cell receptor (beta chain) and its context. Its recognized antigen is unknown. No much larger clone exists at a distance of one base, and base qualities are not known. Receptors were amplified or captured by the immunoSEQ multiplex PCR assay. For the multiplex PCR, a mixture combining 60 forward primers for TCR Vbeta segments and 13 reverse primers for TCR Jbeta segments was used. A multiplex PCR assay on genomic DNA amplified the CDR3 region of rearranged TCR beta genes. Amplified TCR beta libraries were sequenced as 87-base-pair reads on the Illumina HiSeq System. In the source study's methods: A later analysis counted 65 million to 90 million unique TCR beta chains across the 700 or so repertoires, and some 11 million of these chains were shared by at least two donors. Raw reads were error-corrected and collapsed into unique sequences with a nearest-neighbor algorithm that merged closely related sequences to remove PCR and sequencing errors. CDR3 sequences were aligned to IMGT reference sequences to assign V, D and J gene segments. Each retained sequence needed at least a six-nucleotide match to both a V gene segment and a J gene segment. A rearrangement was called productive if the CDR3 had no stop codons and remained in frame with V and J, and every other rearrangement was called non-productive. CDR3 was defined according to IMGT convention as the region running from the second conserved V-encoded cysteine to the conserved J-encoded phenylalanine. Sequences without an unambiguous match to a single V gene segment were excluded from the earlier analysis of 587 of the donors. In an earlier analysis of around 590 of the donors, a V segment was called functional when productive rearrangements were above 56.7%, and segregating when the standard deviation between donors exceeded 5%. To diagnose cytomegalovirus status from the catalog of TCR beta chain sequences, a statistical classification framework was built. A later analysis assigned V and J genes by comparing TCR nucleotide sequences with IMGT/GENE-DB human TR gene sequences. Using the TCRdist pipeline, a later analysis assigned CDR3 sequences along with most-parsimonious VDJ recombination scenarios. In a later analysis, each TCR beta chain was defined by its CDR3 amino acid sequence together with its V-gene family, and reads without a unique V-gene family were excluded. To address suspected cross-contamination and a sequencing artifact, a later analysis removed 550 to 750 highly shared, low-generation-probability nucleotide sequences. In a later analysis, a clonal expansion index was calculated for each public chain from normalized within-repertoire ranks of inferred template counts. In a later analysis, generation probabilities were computed with a VDJ recombination model fitted to out-of-frame rearrangements, and the resulting probabilities were checked against IGoR. In a later analysis, hypergeometric tests were used to score TCR-TCR, TCR-HLA and TCR-CMV co-occurrence, with a repertoire-size bias correction applied to TCR pairs. A later analysis estimated false discovery rates by permuting HLA or CMV assignments 20 times. In a later analysis, co-occurring TCRs were grouped using DBSCAN, and TCRdist sequence similarity was added for clustering within HLA-allele-positive subsets. Co-occurrence clustering excluded repertoires with fewer than 30,000 or more than 120,000 public chains, plus five with anomalous nucleotide sharing. TCRdb took this table from immuneACCESS and kept in-frame rearrangements with V and J called. Such tables lack part of the clones; where checked against another copy, unresolved V genes explain under half of the gap, and the rest is unexplained. V and J calls plus clone size are reproduced from that table; the DNA served to infer D and trimming. Recorded for this sample are 150,000 to 250,000 clones; 70% to 90% of them occurred a single time. The ten largest clones take up about 2% of the sample.

This sample was included in a study of cytomegalovirus exposure and HLA in healthy donors (TCRdb year 2017). Some background on the complete study: According to an earlier analysis of several hundred of the donors, 150 million to 200 million T cells yielded 90 million to 130 million unique TCR beta sequences and roughly 280 Gb of sequence data. An early release covering 500 to 750 HLA-typed donors comprised roughly 300 gigabases of sequencing data and approximately 85 million unique TCR sequences. The genetic ancestry cluster associated with self-reported Caucasian donors included over 65% of the 398 genotyped donors. The aim of the study was to test whether cataloging public T cell receptors could identify signatures of past pathogen exposure. Using immunosequencing, the study profiled T cell repertoires from about 610 subjects and related those repertoires to cytomegalovirus serostatus. Besides the first cohort of roughly 640 subjects, a separate validation cohort made up of over a hundred different subjects was used. To predict cytomegalovirus infection status, the study brought together high-throughput TCR immunosequencing, statistical association of individual TCRs with disease status, and machine learning. A later analysis re-examined previously published TCR beta repertoires from 610 or so donors and added high-resolution HLA genotyping to investigate patterns of TCR occurrence. In the later analysis, no new phenotypic data were used to find candidate immune exposures; instead, reliance was placed on TCR beta sequences and their occurrence across donors. An earlier analysis of around 540 of the donors applied high-throughput TCR beta sequencing to assess whether each TCR beta V gene segment acted as functional or pseudogenic. Donor age, sex, ethnicity and CMV serostatus were compiled alongside the repertoire data. A later genetic analysis used genome-wide SNP genotypes for about 55% of the 666 donors, treating that subset as a discovery cohort. All discovery cohort repertoires had been generated on a single sequencing platform. HLA typing included class I and class II loci at four-digit resolution. Typing coverage differed by locus: A, B, C, DRB1 and DQB1 were typed in about 620-630 donors, DQA1 in about 500, DPA1 in nearly 610, and DPB1 in about 450. Roughly 5 DR-DQ haplotypes were handled as single units for association and clustering, since linkage in the cohort was strong. On average, around 200,000 unique TCR beta nucleotide sequences were sequenced per donor among some 430 genotyped donors of the cohort, with roughly 18% of those sequences being non-productive. The full study reports these points: For the cohort, immune exposure information was limited to CMV serostatus. A group of highly shared sequence variants was considered likely to be a technical artifact of the sequencing pipeline. In a later genetic analysis, a missense DCLRE1C variant was associated with V-gene and J-gene trimming of TCR beta chains, and the association was replicated in an independent cohort. A later genetic analysis reported fewer N-insertions in productive TCRs among donors in an Asian-associated ancestry cluster than the approximately 700-donor mean. Approximately 16 rarely observed V segments, including chromosome 9 orphons, were excluded from the earlier analysis of a few hundred of the donors because counts were too low. In a later analysis, HLA-associated TCR beta chains were found to be more clonally expanded and to have lower generation probabilities than equally common non-associated chains. In an earlier analysis of under 600 of the donors, most TCR beta V segments were observed in productive rearrangements about 90% or about 30% of the time, broadly matching IMGT annotations. Roughly uniform sequencing depth across donors was assumed in presence/absence analyses, although this assumption may not hold. In a later analysis, the rate of TCR association differed among HLA loci, with DRB1 alleles having the most associated TCRs and HLA-C alleles having the fewest. The authors suggested that the approach could potentially be extended to other disease states and immunological phenotypes. In a later analysis, most CMV-associated TCR beta chains were found to appear HLA-restricted, with HLA associations seemingly driven largely by CMV exposure. Some IMGT-functional V segments, including TRBV6-2 and TRBV6-3, could not be told apart with the 87-base-pair reads, so those segments were excluded. Correlated functional status among segregating V segments might be attributable to linkage disequilibrium, but an unknown experimental factor could not be ruled out. A further reported finding was that TCR beta sequences accurately predicted the HLA-A and HLA-B alleles for most subjects in the first cohort. The classifier was reported to diagnose cytomegalovirus status with high specificity and sensitivity in both the original and validation cohorts. When HLA alleles, especially DR and DQ, strongly co-occurred, TCR associations were difficult to assign to individual alleles. In a later analysis, about 17,000 TCR beta sequences were associated with specific HLA alleles at a false discovery rate of 0.05. Because some donors lacked HLA typing at each locus, the association tests relied only on the typed subset. In vitro tests confirmed that a few of the cytomegalovirus-associated TCR beta chains recognize cytomegalovirus antigens. According to a later analysis, parvovirus B19, influenza, CMV and Epstein-Barr virus appeared linked to several top co-occurrence clusters. Most TCR sequences were observed very rarely across donors, whereas some public TCRs were present in many individuals. In this cohort, only TCR beta chains were sequenced, and detectable features were limited by the absence of alpha or paired-chain data. In the study, 150 to 200 TCR beta chains were listed as associated with cytomegalovirus.

Between the V and J ends, shortened by 5 bases and 0 bases respectively, the junction contains 11 bases. The germline V gene yields SGHAT for CDR1 and FQNNGV for CDR2. The CDR3 runs 16 residues from the cysteine to the phenylalanine. The kept DNA is CDR3 alone, 48 bases in frame from the first base. In total, fewer than 750 healthy bone marrow donors made up the cohort. All cohort members were sampled while nominally healthy, although unrecorded immune exposures were likely present. The donor was CMV seronegative and was included in the group of 352 seronegative cohort members. A peripheral blood sample was provided by each donor, and peripheral blood mononuclear cells were used for TCR beta sequencing. Genomic DNA extraction from the blood cell samples was performed with the Qiagen DNeasy Blood Extraction Kit.

The specimen was PBMCs. This clonotype originated in a woman between 45 and 60 years old in good health and CMV-seronegative. The receptor chain draws on TRBV11-2 and TRBJ2-6; the D gene is perhaps TRBD1, from 6 matching bases. CDR3 sequence: CASSHPGASGANVLTF. The sequence in DNA is TGTGCCAGCAGCCACCCAGGGGCCTCTGGGGCCAACGTCCTGACTTTC.